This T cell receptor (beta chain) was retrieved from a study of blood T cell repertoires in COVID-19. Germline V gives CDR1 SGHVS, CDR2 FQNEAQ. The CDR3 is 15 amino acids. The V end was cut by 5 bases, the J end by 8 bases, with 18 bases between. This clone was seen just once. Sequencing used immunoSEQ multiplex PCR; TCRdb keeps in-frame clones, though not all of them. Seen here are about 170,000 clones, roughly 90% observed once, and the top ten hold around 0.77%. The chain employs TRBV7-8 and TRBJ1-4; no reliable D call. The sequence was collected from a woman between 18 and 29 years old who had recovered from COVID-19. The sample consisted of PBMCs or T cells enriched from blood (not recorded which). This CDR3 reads CASSQWADAIEKLFF. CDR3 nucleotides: TGTGCCAGCAGCCAGTGGGCTGATGCGATAGAAAAACTGTTTTTT. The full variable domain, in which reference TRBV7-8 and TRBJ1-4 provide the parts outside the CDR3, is GAGVSQSPRYKVAKRGQDVALRCDPISGHVSLFWYQQALGQGPEFLTYFQNEAQLDKSGLPSDRFFAERPEGSVSTLKIQRTQQEDSAVYLCASSQWADAIEKLFFGSGTQLSVL.